A selection of T cell receptor beta chains follows, all from one sample in a study of response to subunit inactivated influenza vaccine. TCRdb reprocessed the RT-PCR reads with MiXCR, giving one entry per CDR3 protein. This table holds 650,000 to 700,000 distinct CDR3 sequences, about a sixth found once. Sequenced material: PBMCs from blood, taken 12 days after vaccination. The receptors derive from a man aged 45-60 years who received an inactivated influenza vaccine. The CDR3 runs from the conserved cysteine through the conserved F or W. The D gene is left open where the match is weak. A clone size is listed for some rows: how often the clone was seen (once, few, many), or a class if it is expanded.

clone_size	j_call	d_call	v_call	cdr3_aa	cdr3_nt
few	TRBJ2-1	.	TRBV12-3/TRBV12-4	CASSTTGIPESGNEQFF	TGTGCCAGCAGTACTACAGGGATCCCAGAGTCAGGGAATGAGCAGTTCTTC
few	TRBJ2-5	.	TRBV4-1	CASSQLGQSRRETQYF	TGCGCCAGCAGCCAACTAGGACAGTCAAGGAGAGAGACCCAGTACTTC
.	TRBJ2-5	TRBD2	TRBV13	CASSSYPVSGRGAQYF	TGTGCCAGCAGCTCCTATCCCGTGAGCGGGAGGGGGGCCCAGTACTTC
few	TRBJ2-1	TRBD2	TRBV6-2/TRBV6-3	CASSYWTSGIYNEQFF	TGTGCCAGCAGTTATTGGACTAGCGGGATATACAATGAGCAGTTCTTC
many	TRBJ1-2	.	TRBV6-5	CASSYSARRTGYTF	TGTGCCAGCAGTTACTCCGCCCGGAGGACGGGCTACACCTTC
few	TRBJ2-7	.	TRBV2	CASTRAVTYEQYF	TGTGCCAGCACACGAGCAGTTACCTACGAGCAGTACTTC
many	TRBJ2-2	.	TRBV29-1	CSVGQTTGELFF	TGCAGCGTTGGACAGACGACCGGGGAGCTGTTTTTT
few	TRBJ2-3	.	TRBV5-6	CASRLWGDTDTQYF	TGTGCCAGCAGGTTGTGGGGGGACACAGATACGCAGTATTTT
.	TRBJ2-5	.	TRBV6-1	CASSQDHQETQYF	TGTGCCAGCAGTCAGGACCATCAAGAGACCCAGTACTTC
.	TRBJ1-1	TRBD1	TRBV10-3	CAIRIDRGPRNTEAFF	TGTGCCATCAGGATCGACAGGGGACCTCGGAACACTGAAGCTTTCTTT
many	TRBJ2-7	TRBD2	TRBV7-9	CASSLVPAGGAPYEQYF	TGTGCCAGCAGCTTAGTCCCCGCCGGGGGGGCACCCTACGAGCAGTACTTC
.	TRBJ2-2	TRBD2	TRBV20-1	CSARPLAGGYTGELFF	TGCAGTGCTAGGCCCCTAGCGGGAGGGTACACCGGGGAGCTGTTTTTT
many	TRBJ1-5	.	TRBV20-1	CSARAGSSNQPQHF	TGCAGTGCTAGAGCTGGGAGCAGCAATCAGCCCCAGCATTTT
.	TRBJ2-7	TRBD1	TRBV5-1	CASSPGTGTSYEQYF	TGCGCCAGCAGCCCCGGGACAGGAACCTCCTACGAGCAGTACTTC
many	TRBJ2-3	.	TRBV7-8	CASSLAPWRSSTDTQYF	TGTGCCAGCAGCTTAGCGCCTTGGCGCTCTAGCACAGATACGCAGTATTTT
.	TRBJ2-7	.	TRBV6-2/TRBV6-3	CASSPGGLSNEQYF	TGTGCCAGCAGTCCGGGTGGACTTTCAAACGAGCAGTACTTC
.	TRBJ2-2	.	TRBV10-1	CASSSGRKTPGELFF	TGCGCCAGCAGTTCGGGACGGAAAACCCCCGGGGAGCTGTTTTTT